The clone carrying this T cell receptor (beta chain) was detected once. This sample was included in a study of shared clonotypes between healthy human individuals. The table came from immunoSEQ multiplex PCR; TCRdb's copy has only in-frame clones and leaves some out. In the table there are millions of clones, around 96% of which are singletons. This CDR3 contains 11 residues. Germline V gives CDR1 SGHAT, CDR2 FQNNGV. Trimming stripped 7 bases from V and 7 bases from J, with 8 bases between. CD8 cells classed as naive were CD45RO-negative and positively selected for CCR7, excluding terminally differentiated effector memory CD45RA+ cells. The donors were adults (healthy and HIV-negative) with no recent acute infections or vaccinations.

The receptor was derived from a man aged 18 to 29 in good health. Input material: naive CD8+ T cells sorted from blood. The rearrangement uses TRBV11-2 and TRBJ2-1, with a possible D match to TRBD2 (5 bases). CDR3 bases: TGTGCCAGCAATGGCGGGAATGAGCAGTTCTTC. This gives the protein CASNGGNEQFF.